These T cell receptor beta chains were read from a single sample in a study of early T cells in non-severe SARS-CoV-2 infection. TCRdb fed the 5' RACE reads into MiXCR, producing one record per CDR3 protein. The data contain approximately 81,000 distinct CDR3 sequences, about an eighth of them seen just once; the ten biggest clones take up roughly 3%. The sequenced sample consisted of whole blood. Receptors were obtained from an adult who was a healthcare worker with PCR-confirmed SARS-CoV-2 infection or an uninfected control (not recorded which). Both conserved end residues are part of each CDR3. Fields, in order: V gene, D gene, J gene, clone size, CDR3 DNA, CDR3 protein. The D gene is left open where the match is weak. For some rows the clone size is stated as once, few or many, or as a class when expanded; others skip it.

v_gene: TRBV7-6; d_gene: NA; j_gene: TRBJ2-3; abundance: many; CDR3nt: TGTGCCAGCAGCTTAGCGGGGCCCGCAGATACGCAGTATTTT; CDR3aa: CASSLAGPADTQYF
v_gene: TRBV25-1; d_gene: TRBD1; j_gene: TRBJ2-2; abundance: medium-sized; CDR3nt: TGTGCCAGCAGTGACCGGGACAGGGACACCGGGGAGCTGTTTTTT; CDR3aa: CASSDRDRDTGELFF
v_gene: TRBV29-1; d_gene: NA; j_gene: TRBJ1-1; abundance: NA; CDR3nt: TGCAGCGTGGAAGGGGACACCGAAGCTTTCTTT; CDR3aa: CSVEGDTEAFF
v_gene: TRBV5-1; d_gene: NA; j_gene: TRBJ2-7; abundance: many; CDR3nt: TGCGCCAGCAGCACCAGTCCAGGAATCGAGCAGTACTTC; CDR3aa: CASSTSPGIEQYF
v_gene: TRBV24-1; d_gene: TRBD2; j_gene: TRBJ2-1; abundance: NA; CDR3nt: TGTGCCACCAACAGCGGGGGAGGCTACAATGAGCAGTTCTTC; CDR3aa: CATNSGGGYNEQFF
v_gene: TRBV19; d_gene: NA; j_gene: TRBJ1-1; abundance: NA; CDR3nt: TGTGCCAGTGAAGACACTGAAGCTTTCTTT; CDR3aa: CASEDTEAFF
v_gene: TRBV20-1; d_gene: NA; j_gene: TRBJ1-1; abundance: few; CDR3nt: TGCAGTGCTCTATTAGTTTACCCTGAAGCTTTCTTT; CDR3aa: CSALLVYPEAFF
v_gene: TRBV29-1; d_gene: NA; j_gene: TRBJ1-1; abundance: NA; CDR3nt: TGCAGCACCTTCCCAGCCACTGAAGCTTTCTTT; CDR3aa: CSTFPATEAFF
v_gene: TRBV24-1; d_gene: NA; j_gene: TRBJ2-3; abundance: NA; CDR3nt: TGTGCCACCAGTGATCCCCGTAAATCTAGCACAGATACGCAGTATTTT; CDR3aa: CATSDPRKSSTDTQYF
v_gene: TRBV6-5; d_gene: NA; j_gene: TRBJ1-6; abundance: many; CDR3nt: TGTGCCAGCAGTTATCTGGACAGAAGTAATTCACCCCTCCACTTT; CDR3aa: CASSYLDRSNSPLHF
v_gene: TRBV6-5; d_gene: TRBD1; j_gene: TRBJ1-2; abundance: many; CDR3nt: TGTGCCAGCAGGGGACAGGGGCCCTATGGCTACACCTTC; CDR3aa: CASRGQGPYGYTF
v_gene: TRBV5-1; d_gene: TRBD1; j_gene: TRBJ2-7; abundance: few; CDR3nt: TGCGCCAGCAGCCGGGACAGGGAATCCTACGAGCAGTACTTC; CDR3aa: CASSRDRESYEQYF
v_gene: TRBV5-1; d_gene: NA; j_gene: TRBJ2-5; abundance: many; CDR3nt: TGCGCCAGCAGTCCCCAAGGAGAGACCCAGTACTTC; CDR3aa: CASSPQGETQYF
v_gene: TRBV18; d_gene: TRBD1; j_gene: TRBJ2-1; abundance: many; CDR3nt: TGTGCCAGCTCAGCCGACAGGGGGCTAGTTGATGAGCAGTTCTTC; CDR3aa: CASSADRGLVDEQFF
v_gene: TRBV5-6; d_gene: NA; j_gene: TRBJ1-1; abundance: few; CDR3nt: TGTGCCAGCAGCTCCTACCTCTCGACAGGGAACACTGAAGCTTTCTTT; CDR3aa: CASSSYLSTGNTEAFF
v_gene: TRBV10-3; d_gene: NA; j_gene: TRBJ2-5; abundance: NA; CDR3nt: TGTGCCATCAGTGAGTCGAACGGGGAGACCCAGTACTTC; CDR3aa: CAISESNGETQYF
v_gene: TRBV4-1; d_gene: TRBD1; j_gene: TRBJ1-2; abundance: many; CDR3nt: TGCGCCAGCAGCCGCGGACAGGGAGAGGGCTACACCTTC; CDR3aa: CASSRGQGEGYTF
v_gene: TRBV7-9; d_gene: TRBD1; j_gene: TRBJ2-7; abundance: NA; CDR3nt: TGTGCCAGCAGCTTAGGACAGGGCGTCTACGAGCAGTACTTC; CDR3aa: CASSLGQGVYEQYF
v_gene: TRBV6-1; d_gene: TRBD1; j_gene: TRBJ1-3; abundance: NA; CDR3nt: TGTGCCAGCAGTCGACAGGGTCTTATCTCTGGAAACACCATATATTTT; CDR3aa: CASSRQGLISGNTIYF